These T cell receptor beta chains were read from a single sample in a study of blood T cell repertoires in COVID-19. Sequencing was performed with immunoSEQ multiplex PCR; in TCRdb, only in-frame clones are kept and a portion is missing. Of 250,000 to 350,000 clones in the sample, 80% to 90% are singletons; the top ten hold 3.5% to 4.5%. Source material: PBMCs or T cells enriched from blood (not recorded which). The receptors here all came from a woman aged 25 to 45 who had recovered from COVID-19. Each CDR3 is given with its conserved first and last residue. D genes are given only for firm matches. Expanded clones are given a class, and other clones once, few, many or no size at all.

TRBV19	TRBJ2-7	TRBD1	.	CASSISTGTFYEQYF	TGTGCCAGTAGTATATCGACAGGGACCTTCTACGAGCAGTACTTC
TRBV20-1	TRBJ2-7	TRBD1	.	CSASSRGLDEQYF	TGCAGTGCTAGTTCCAGGGGGCTCGACGAGCAGTACTTC
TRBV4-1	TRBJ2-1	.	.	CASSQSRGEQFF	TGCGCCAGCAGCCAATCCAGGGGTGAGCAGTTCTTC
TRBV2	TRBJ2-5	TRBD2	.	CASSGGGILGKTQYF	TGTGCCAGCAGTGGGGGGGGGATCCTAGGAAAGACCCAGTACTTC
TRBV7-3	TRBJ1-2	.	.	CASSPSQGPGYGYTF	TGTGCCAGCAGCCCGTCACAGGGTCCCGGCTATGGCTACACCTTC
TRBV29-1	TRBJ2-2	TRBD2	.	CSTGGGAGGPTGELFF	TGCAGCACCGGGGGGGGAGCGGGAGGACCCACCGGGGAGCTGTTTTTT
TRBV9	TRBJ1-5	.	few	CASSVGGDLNQPQHF	TGTGCCAGCAGCGTAGGCGGAGACCTCAATCAGCCCCAGCATTTT
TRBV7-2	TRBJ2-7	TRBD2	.	CASSPGLFGGGVEQYF	TGTGCCAGCAGCCCGGGACTATTCGGGGGAGGCGTCGAGCAGTACTTC
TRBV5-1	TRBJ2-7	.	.	CASSFEGYEQYF	TGCGCCAGCAGCTTCGAGGGCTACGAGCAGTACTTC
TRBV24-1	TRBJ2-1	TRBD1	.	CATSDMGDRGLFEQFF	TGTGCCACCAGTGATATGGGGGACAGGGGGCTCTTCGAGCAGTTCTTC
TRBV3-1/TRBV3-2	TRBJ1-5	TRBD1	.	CASSPGGSNQPQHF	TGTGCCAGCAGCCCAGGGGGGTCCAATCAGCCCCAGCATTTT
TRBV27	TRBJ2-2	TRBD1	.	CASSKQGGSGELFF	TGTGCCAGCAGTAAACAGGGGGGATCCGGGGAGCTGTTTTTT
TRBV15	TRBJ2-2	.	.	CATSRFRGAGELFF	TGTGCCACCAGCAGGTTCAGGGGGGCCGGGGAGCTGTTTTTT
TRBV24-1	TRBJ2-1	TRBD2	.	CATSDPGLAGANEQFF	TGTGCCACCAGTGACCCGGGACTAGCGGGAGCAAATGAGCAGTTCTTC
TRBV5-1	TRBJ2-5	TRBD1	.	CASSLAPGGGQQETQYF	TGCGCCAGCAGCTTGGCCCCAGGGGGCGGACAGCAAGAGACCCAGTACTTC
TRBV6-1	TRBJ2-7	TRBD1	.	CASSALGQGGNYEQYF	TGTGCCAGCAGTGCCCTGGGACAGGGAGGAAACTACGAGCAGTACTTC
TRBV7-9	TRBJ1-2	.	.	CASSLSIGGASNYGYTF	TGTGCCAGCAGCTTATCGATTGGGGGCGCGTCTAATTATGGCTACACCTTC
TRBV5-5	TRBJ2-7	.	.	CASSFLTRGSYEQYF	TGTGCCAGCAGCTTCCTGACACGGGGCTCCTACGAGCAGTACTTC
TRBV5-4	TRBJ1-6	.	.	CASSLKQQGNSPLHF	TGTGCCAGCAGCTTAAAACAACAGGGCAATTCACCCCTCCACTTT
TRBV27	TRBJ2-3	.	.	CASMGRSMGRDTQYF	TGTGCCAGCATGGGGAGATCGATGGGCCGAGATACGCAGTATTTT
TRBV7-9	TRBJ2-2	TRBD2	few	CASSPDPRGAGELFF	TGTGCCAGCAGCCCGGACCCCCGGGGGGCCGGGGAGCTGTTTTTT
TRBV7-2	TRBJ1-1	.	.	CASSSGLGTEAFF	TGTGCCAGCAGCTCCGGACTGGGCACTGAAGCTTTCTTT
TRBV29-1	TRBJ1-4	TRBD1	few	CSVRQGGNEKLFF	TGCAGCGTCAGACAGGGGGGGAATGAAAAACTGTTTTTT
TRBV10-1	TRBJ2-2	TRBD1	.	CASSDTDIQGNAGELFF	TGCGCCAGCAGTGACACGGATATACAGGGGAACGCCGGGGAGCTGTTTTTT
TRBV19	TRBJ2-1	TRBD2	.	CASSITSGANEQFF	TGTGCCAGTAGTATTACTAGCGGGGCCAATGAGCAGTTCTTC
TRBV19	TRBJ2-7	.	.	CASSIGPGVGYEQYF	TGTGCCAGTAGTATAGGTCCCGGGGTAGGCTACGAGCAGTACTTC
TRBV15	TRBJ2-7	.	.	CATSLDFTGSTYEQYF	TGTGCCACCAGCCTCGATTTTACGGGGAGCACCTACGAGCAGTACTTC
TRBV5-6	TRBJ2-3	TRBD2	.	CASLRDYLLDTQYF	TGTGCCAGCTTGCGGGACTACCTTCTAGATACGCAGTATTTT
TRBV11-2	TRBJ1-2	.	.	CASSLLSPLYGYTF	TGTGCCAGCAGCTTACTTTCTCCCCTATATGGCTACACCTTC
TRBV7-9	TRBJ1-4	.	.	CASSLLVLRGDEKLFF	TGTGCCAGCAGTTTACTAGTTCTCAGGGGCGATGAAAAACTGTTTTTT
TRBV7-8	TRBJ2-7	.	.	CASSPRGGSYEQYF	TGTGCCAGCAGCCCCCGCGGCGGTTCCTACGAGCAGTACTTC
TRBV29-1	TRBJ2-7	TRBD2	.	CSVEAGDEQYF	TGCAGCGTCGAGGCGGGAGACGAGCAGTACTTC
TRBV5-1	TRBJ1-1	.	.	CASRSLGGGDTEAFF	TGCGCCAGCAGATCCCTAGGGGGGGGAGACACTGAAGCTTTCTTT
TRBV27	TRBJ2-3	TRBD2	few	CASRRLAGGIYNTDTQYF	TGTGCCAGCAGGCGACTAGCGGGAGGGATCTATAACACAGATACGCAGTATTTT
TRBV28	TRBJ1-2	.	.	CASSFADGLYGYTF	TGTGCCAGCAGTTTCGCGGACGGACTCTATGGCTACACCTTC
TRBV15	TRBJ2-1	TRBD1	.	CAIRLGQGRYNEQFF	TGTGCCATCCGCTTGGGACAGGGGCGATACAATGAGCAGTTCTTC
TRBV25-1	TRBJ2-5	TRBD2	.	CASSDLAGVEETQYF	TGTGCCAGCAGTGACCTCGCGGGGGTCGAAGAGACCCAGTACTTC
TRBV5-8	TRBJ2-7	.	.	CASSSLKGYRYEQYF	TGTGCCAGCAGCTCTCTCAAGGGGTATCGCTACGAGCAGTACTTC
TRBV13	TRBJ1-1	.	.	CASATLNTEAFF	TGTGCCAGCGCTACTTTGAACACTGAAGCTTTCTTT
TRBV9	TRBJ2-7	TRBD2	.	CASSTTLAGAPGEQYF	TGTGCCAGCAGCACCACACTAGCGGGAGCCCCGGGGGAGCAGTACTTC
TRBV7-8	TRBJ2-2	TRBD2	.	CASSLAQGLAGGTGELFF	TGTGCCAGCAGCTTAGCGCAAGGGCTAGCGGGGGGGACCGGGGAGCTGTTTTTT
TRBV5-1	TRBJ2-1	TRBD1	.	CASSLSGQANEQFF	TGCGCCAGCAGCTTGTCGGGACAGGCCAATGAGCAGTTCTTC
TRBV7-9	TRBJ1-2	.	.	CASSYRGREDGYTF	TGTGCCAGCAGCTACCGGGGCAGGGAGGATGGCTACACCTTC
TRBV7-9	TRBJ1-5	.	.	CASSQQQGSNQPQHF	TGTGCCAGCAGCCAACAACAGGGTTCCAATCAGCCCCAGCATTTT
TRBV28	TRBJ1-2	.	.	CASSIGGATYGYTF	TGTGCCAGCAGCATCGGAGGGGCTACCTATGGCTACACCTTC
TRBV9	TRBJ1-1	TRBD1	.	CASSPNRGKSEAFF	TGTGCCAGCAGCCCTAACAGGGGGAAATCTGAAGCTTTCTTT
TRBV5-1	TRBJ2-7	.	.	CASSSPFPKQGTGINEQYF	TGCGCCAGCAGCTCACCTTTCCCCAAACAGGGAACGGGGATTAACGAGCAGTACTTC
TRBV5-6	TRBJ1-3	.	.	CASSLYSGTIYF	TGTGCCAGCAGCTTGTATTCGGGCACCATATATTTT
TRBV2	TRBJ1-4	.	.	CASRWGLGEKLFF	TGTGCCAGCAGGTGGGGGCTCGGTGAAAAACTGTTTTTT
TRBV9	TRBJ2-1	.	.	CASSPKLTGTRDTGEQFF	TGTGCCAGCAGCCCCAAACTCACGGGGACAAGGGATACAGGTGAGCAGTTCTTC
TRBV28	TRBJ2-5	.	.	CASSLRGGRRGTQETQYF	TGTGCCAGCAGTTTAAGAGGAGGAAGGAGGGGCACACAAGAGACCCAGTACTTC
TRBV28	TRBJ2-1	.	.	CASHPADYNEQFF	TGTGCCTCCCACCCAGCGGACTACAATGAGCAGTTCTTC
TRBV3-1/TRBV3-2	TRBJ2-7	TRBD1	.	CASSEALYRGIHEQYF	TGTGCCAGCAGCGAGGCCTTGTACAGGGGGATCCACGAGCAGTACTTC
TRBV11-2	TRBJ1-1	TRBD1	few	CASSPIQGKGAEAFF	TGTGCCAGCAGCCCAATACAGGGGAAAGGAGCTGAAGCTTTCTTT
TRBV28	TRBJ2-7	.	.	CASSFRPGQIRGYEQYF	TGTGCCAGCAGTTTTCGACCCGGCCAGATTAGGGGGTACGAGCAGTACTTC
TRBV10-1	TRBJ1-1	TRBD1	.	CASSESGTATEAFF	TGCGCCAGCAGTGAGTCAGGGACAGCCACTGAAGCTTTCTTT
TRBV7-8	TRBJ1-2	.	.	CASGIQVYGYTF	TGTGCCAGCGGCATCCAAGTCTATGGCTACACCTTC
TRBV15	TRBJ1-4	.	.	CATSSGSTNEKLFF	TGTGCCACCAGCAGCGGGTCAACTAATGAAAAACTGTTTTTT
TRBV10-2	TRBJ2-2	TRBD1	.	CASSWDRVNTGELFF	TGCGCCAGCAGTTGGGACAGGGTAAACACCGGGGAGCTGTTTTTT
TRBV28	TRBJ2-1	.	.	CASSHRVYHNEQFF	TGTGCCAGCAGTCACAGGGTGTACCACAATGAGCAGTTCTTC